This T cell receptor beta chain stems from a study of prognosis after radiotherapy for stage I lung cancer. Study-level background: Aged roughly 53 to 85 years, with a median of roughly 78 years, the patients were more than 10 men and about six women.

Relative to its sample, this clonotype is medium-sized. The antigen is undetermined. The study amplified the TCR beta CDR3 region from genomic DNA. This amplification was carried out by two rounds of multiplex PCR. First-round PCR, the initial amplification, used primers specific to each TRBV and TRBJ gene. Second-round PCR relied on universal primers. TCRdb independently ran MiXCR on the multiplex PCR reads; one entry per CDR3 protein. The data show about 27,000 distinct CDR3 sequences, just over 45% seen once. Blood was drawn (around 6 milliliters of peripheral blood) at each of two time points. V was shortened by 3 bases and J by 5 bases, with 11 bases between the two germline ends. CDR1 is LNHDA and CDR2 is SQIVND in the germline V gene (reference sequence). This CDR3 has 14 amino acids. Findings of the study overall: Lower Shannon entropy values were found after stereotactic body radiation therapy in patients who developed distant metastases.

The chain employs TRBV19 and TRBJ2-1; a possible D gene is TRBD1 (7 bases). This material consisted of PBMCs, taken before or after stereotactic body radiation therapy (not recorded which). This clonotype was sampled from a donor aged 50 or older with non-small cell lung cancer. CDR3 residues: CASSIRGVDNEQFF. The CDR3 bases are TGTGCCAGTAGTATCAGGGGGGTGGACAATGAGCAGTTCTTC.